Each of the 18 T cell receptor beta chains below was sequenced from the same sample in a study of blood T cell repertoires in COVID-19. Sequencing used immunoSEQ multiplex PCR; TCRdb keeps in-frame clones, though not all of them. The sample includes approximately 260,000 clones, roughly 89% of them seen just once. The specimen was peripheral blood. The receptors here all came from a man between 50 and 59 years old with acute or convalescent COVID-19.

The table lists this clone with a count of one. The chain combines TRBV7-9 with TRBJ1-5, with TRBD1 as a possible D gene (5 bases). The CDR3 contains 15 residues. The germline V gene has CDR1 SEHNR and CDR2 FQNEAQ (reference sequence). V lost 3 bases and J 5 bases, leaving 14 bases between the germline ends. CDR3 region: CASSFTAGGDQPQHF. As DNA, the CDR3 is TGTGCCAGCAGCTTTACCGCGGGGGGTGATCAGCCCCAGCATTTT.

The chain couples TRBV9 to TRBJ2-5; 7 bases align to TRBD1. The germline gives CDR1 SGDLS, CDR2 YYNGEE. The CDR3 covers 13 residues. V shed 1 base, J shed 5 bases, and the junction held 2 bases outside the gene matches. The CDR3 protein is CASSVRGLETQYF. The CDR3 bases are TGTGCCAGCAGCGTAAGGGGGCTGGAGACCCAGTACTTC.

This sequence joins TRBV30 and TRBJ2-2, with 9 bases lining up with TRBD2. Germline CDR1 reads GTSNPN; CDR2 reads SVGIG (reference sequence). Unmatched junction bases numbered 10, after V lost 8 bases and J lost 6 bases. The CDR3 is 14 residues long. The CDR3 DNA is TGTGCCCTGGAGCGGGGGGCTAAACCCGGGGAGCTGTTTTTT. It translates to CALERGAKPGELFF. Together with reference TRBV30 and TRBJ2-2, the CDR3 gives the full variable domain: SQTIHQWPATLVQPVGSPLSLECTVEGTSNPNLYWYRQAAGRGLQLLFYSVGIGQISSEVPQNLSASRPQDRQFILSSKKLLLSDSGFYLCALERGAKPGELFFGEGSRLTVL.

The V and J genes are TRBV27 and TRBJ2-5, with 12 positions matching TRBD2. Germline V gene lookup returns CDR1 MNHEY and CDR2 SMNVEV (reference sequence). The CDR3 totals 17 residues. The V gene end was trimmed by 1 base and the J gene end by 5 bases; junction bases not matched to a gene: 8. The CDR3 bases are TGTGCCAGCAGTTTATTCCCTAGCGGGGGGGCCTGGGAGACCCAGTACTTC. Its protein product is CASSLFPSGGAWETQYF.

The chain has TRBV11-1 and TRBJ2-7, with a possible D match to TRBD2 (6 bases). Per germline, CDR1 SGHAT and CDR2 FQDESV (reference sequence). V was pared by 4 bases and J by 3 bases, with 10 bases between. CDR3 length equals 13 residues. CDR3 residues: CASSWGEFYEQYF. CDR3 coding DNA: TGTGCCAGCAGCTGGGGGGAATTCTACGAGCAGTACTTC.

V is TRBV2 and J is TRBJ2-1; 8 nucleotides align to TRBD2. V lost 5 bases, J lost 4 bases, and 13 bases stayed unmatched. Per the germline V gene, CDR1 is SNHLY and CDR2 is FYNNEI. This CDR3 has 17 amino acids. The CDR3 DNA follows: TGTGCCAGCAGTTCCCCCGGGGGGGGCTTGCATTACAATGAGCAGTTCTTC. Protein: CASSSPGGGLHYNEQFF.

The chain couples TRBV6-5 to TRBJ1-4, with D maybe TRBD1 (6 bases). This CDR3 comprises 15 residues. Deletions cut 7 bases from V and 7 bases from J, with 19 bases between. Germline CDR1 MNHEY, CDR2 SVGAGI. CDR3 in amino acids: CASIPLQGSGEKLFF. The CDR3 DNA reads as TGTGCCAGCATTCCATTACAGGGCTCAGGTGAAAAACTGTTTTTT.

The V and J genes are TRBV19 and TRBJ2-2, with a tentative D call TRBD2 (6 bases). Germline-derived CDR1 and CDR2 are LNHDA and SQIVND (reference sequence). Trimming removed 3 bases from V and 5 bases from J, with 13 bases in between. CDR3 length equals 15 residues. The CDR3 here is CASSMGRAGTGELFF. The CDR3 region has the DNA TGTGCCAGTAGTATGGGTAGGGCGGGAACCGGGGAGCTGTTTTTT.

V and J are TRBV7-9 and TRBJ1-3, with TRBD1 identical over 12 bases. Germline V CDR1 and CDR2: SEHNR, FQNEAQ (reference sequence). The V gene end was trimmed by 4 bases and the J gene end by 2 bases; junction bases not matched to a gene: 6. CDR3 length: 17 residues. Here the CDR3 reads CASSSPGQGAPGNTIYF. DNA of the CDR3: TGTGCCAGCAGCTCCCCGGGACAGGGGGCGCCTGGAAACACCATATATTTT.

The chain combines TRBV7-6 with TRBJ1-1; D gene ambiguous. The ends were cut back, 0 bases at V and 4 bases at J, with 12 bases in the middle. The CDR3 length is 15 residues. From germline, CDR1 is SGHVS and CDR2 FNYEAQ. This chain's CDR3 is CASSLAGGSGTEAFF. The DNA of the CDR3 is TGTGCCAGCAGCTTAGCGGGAGGGTCGGGCACTGAAGCTTTCTTT.

This chain links TRBV29-1 with TRBJ2-5; D is perhaps TRBD1 (5 bases). Germline loops: CDR1 SQVTM, CDR2 ANQGSEA. The CDR3 is 11 amino acids. The ends were cut back, 7 bases at V and 2 bases at J, with 8 bases in the middle. The CDR3 region is CSARQQETQYF. The CDR3 DNA reads TGCAGCGCCAGACAGCAAGAGACCCAGTACTTC.

The chain uses TRBV11-2 and TRBJ2-7, with TRBD1 matching over 8 bases. J gave up 2 bases and V 1 base, and 1 base lay outside the gene matches. This CDR3 is built from 14 residues. CDR1 and CDR2 (germline): SGHAT, FQNNGV. For the CDR3, the DNA is TGTGCCAGCAGCTTAGGACAGGGGACCTACGAGCAGTACTTC. It encodes CASSLGQGTYEQYF.

This chain links TRBV7-9 with TRBJ2-5, with D possibly matching TRBD1 (6 bases). The germline V and J ends were trimmed by 2 bases and 0 bases, with 10 bases remaining between them. CDR1 and CDR2 (germline): SEHNR, FQNEAQ (reference sequence). The CDR3 has 15 residues. The CDR3 region has the DNA TGTGCCAGCAGCTTATGGGGGCAGGACCAAGAGACCCAGTACTTC. Translation: CASSLWGQDQETQYF.

This clone was observed a single time. The V gene is TRBV2, the J gene TRBJ1-4, with D possibly matching TRBD1 (5 bases). The CDR3 extends over 13 amino acids. Germline loops: CDR1 SNHLY, CDR2 FYNNEI. With 6 bases removed from V and 5 bases from J, the gap between germline ends came to 10 bases. The DNA of the CDR3 is TGTGCCAGCAGGCGGGACGGAAATGAAAAACTGTTTTTT. Amino acid sequence: CASRRDGNEKLFF.

The rearrangement joins TRBV19 to TRBJ1-5, with D tentatively TRBD1 (5 bases). The CDR3 length is 14 residues. Trimming took 5 bases from V and 5 from J, leaving 13 bases between them. Germline loops: CDR1 LNHDA, CDR2 SQIVND (reference sequence). The CDR3 DNA is TGTGCCAGTAGTGGGGGGAGAACCGATCAGCCCCAGCATTTT. This translates into CASSGGRTDQPQHF.

V is TRBV5-1 and J is TRBJ1-5; D remains ambiguous. The V and J ends lost 2 bases and 2 bases respectively, with 11 bases between them. Germline CDR1 and CDR2: SGHRS and YFSETQ. CDR3 length: 15 residues. CDR3 in DNA: TGCGCCAGCAGCTTCGGTCCCGGGGGCAATCAGCCCCAGCATTTT. It yields the protein CASSFGPGGNQPQHF.

The chain recombines TRBV11-2 with TRBJ2-3, with D unresolved. The CDR3 has 12 residues. Trimming shortened V by 2 bases and J by 5 bases, and 5 bases separated the two germline ends. Germline V gene lookup returns CDR1 SGHAT and CDR2 FQNNGV. DNA for the CDR3: TGTGCCAGCAGCTTATCGAGAGATACGCAGTATTTT. Protein: CASSLSRDTQYF.

CDR3 protein: CASSLRGQGRTEAFF. In DNA form, the CDR3 reads TGTGCCAGCAGCCTCAGGGGACAGGGAAGGACTGAAGCTTTCTTT. The chain combines TRBV3-1 (or the pseudogene TRBV3-2) with TRBJ1-1, with 9 nucleotides matching TRBD1. J gave up 5 bases and V 4 bases, and 8 bases lay outside the gene matches. The CDR3 extends over 15 amino acids. Per the germline V gene, CDR1 is LGHDT and CDR2 is YNNKEL (reference sequence).